This note documents a single TCR beta chain sequence. The data were taken from a study of blood T cell repertoires in COVID-19. Study information: Specimens from acute and convalescent COVID-19 originated in the United States, Italy and Spain. The cDNA or gDNA used as material had been derived from T cells, B-cell-depleted T cells, or PBMCs.

Original data processing: Reference gene primer amplification in the assay estimated nucleated cell counts. Assay: immunoSEQ multiplex PCR; the TCRdb copy retains only in-frame clones and omits some. V and J calls and clone size are copied from that table; D and trimming were computed from the DNA. Of about 180,000 clones listed, 80% to 90% are singletons. It was during active infection that Seattle patients were enrolled and then longitudinally followed. The receptor comes from a woman of 80 years or more with COVID-19, enrolled during active disease. The specimen sequenced was peripheral blood.

The CDR3 bases are TGTGCCAGCAGCCCCGCAGGACAGGGAGGTGGCTACACCTTC. Residues: CASSPAGQGGGYTF. This chain connects TRBV27 to TRBJ1-2, with 8 nucleotides matching TRBD1. Trimming removed 6 bases from V and 7 bases from J; junction bases left unmatched: 10. The CDR3 has 14 residues. Germline lookup yields CDR1 MNHEY and CDR2 SMNVEV (reference sequence).